This TCR beta chain comes out of a study of blood T cells in healthy people across ages. It was with a sample-barcoded 5' primer and a J-beta primer mix that a second PCR of roughly 7 to 12 cycles was run. In TCRdb, the 5' RACE reads were re-called with MiXCR into one record per CDR3 protein. The sample carries over 500,000 distinct CDR3 sequences, approximately 52% recorded once. This clonotype has a handful of counts. The CDR3 covers 14 residues. The V and J ends lost 5 bases and 2 bases respectively, with 10 bases between them. Germline values: CDR1 SGHRS, CDR2 YFSETQ. The V call is TRBV5-1, the J call TRBJ2-2, with D perhaps being TRBD1 or TRBD2 (6 bases each). Source material: blood. The sequence was collected from a woman of 80 years or more in good health. The CDR3 nucleotides read TGCGCCAGCAGTGCGGGACATAACACCGGGGAGCTGTTTTTT. This translates into CASSAGHNTGELFF.